This T cell receptor (beta chain) was observed in a study of T cells in Graves' hyperthyroidism and ophthalmopathy. Study context: Prior to any treatment, at the point of initial diagnosis, peripheral blood was collected.

Study-wide points: Blood samples included most of the expanded thyroid clonotypes exceeding 0.001.

Reasons for excluding patients were uncontrolled infection, other autoimmune disease, pregnancy or lactation. TCR beta CDR3 sequences were amplified from RNA transcripts. The TCR CDR3 was amplified in a first-round RT-PCR using the HTBI primer set. TCRdb reanalysed the multiplex PCR reads using MiXCR and keeps one entry per CDR3 protein. Here the sample spans 350,000 or so distinct CDR3 sequences, 15% to 20% being singletons. This clonotype showed up just once. Its antigen remains unidentified. The source of this sequence is a woman aged 40 to 50 with Graves' ophthalmopathy. Sequenced input: blood.

CDR3 loop: CASSLAGEVSGANVLTF. CDR3 coding DNA: TGTGCCAGCAGTTTAGCGGGAGAGGTGTCTGGGGCCAACGTCCTGACTTTC. V usage is TRBV28 and J usage is TRBJ2-6, with 7 bases aligning to TRBD2. Germline CDR1 is MDHEN and CDR2 is SYDVKM. The junction had 5 bases not matched to a gene; V was cut back by 2 bases and J by 1 base. The CDR3 length is 17 residues.